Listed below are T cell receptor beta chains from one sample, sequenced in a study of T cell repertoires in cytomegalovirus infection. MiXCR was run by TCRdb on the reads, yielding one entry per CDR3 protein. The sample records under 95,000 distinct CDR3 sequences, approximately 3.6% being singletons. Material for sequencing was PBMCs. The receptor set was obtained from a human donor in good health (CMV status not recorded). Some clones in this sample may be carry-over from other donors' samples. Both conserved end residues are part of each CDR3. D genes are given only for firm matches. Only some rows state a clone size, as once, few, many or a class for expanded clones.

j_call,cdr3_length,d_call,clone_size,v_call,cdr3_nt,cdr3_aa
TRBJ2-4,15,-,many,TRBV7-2,TGTGCCAGCAGCCCTCCCGGAGCATACAAAAACATTCAGTACTTC,CASSPPGAYKNIQYF
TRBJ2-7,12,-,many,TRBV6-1,TGTGCCAGCAGTCCGCGGCTTTACGAGCAGTACTTC,CASSPRLYEQYF
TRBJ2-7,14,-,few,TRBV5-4,TGTGCCAGCTCCCTGGCCAGGGTATCCTACGAGCAGTACTTC,CASSLARVSYEQYF
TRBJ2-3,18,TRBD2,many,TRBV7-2,TGTGCCAGCAGCTTGACTACTAGCGGGAGTTTCGGGGAAGATACGCAGTATTTT,CASSLTTSGSFGEDTQYF
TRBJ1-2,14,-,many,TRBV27,TGTGCCAGCACCCCCTTCGGGCCTTACGATGGCTACACCTTC,CASTPFGPYDGYTF
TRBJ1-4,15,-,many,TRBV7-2,TGTGCCAGCAGCTTGGGTCTGACAACTAATGAAAAACTGTTTTTT,CASSLGLTTNEKLFF
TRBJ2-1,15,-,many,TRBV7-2,TGTGCCAGCAGCCTCCAGAGGAGCTCCTACAATGAGCAGTTCTTC,CASSLQRSSYNEQFF
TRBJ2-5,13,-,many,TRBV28,TGTGCCAGCAGTTTAGACCTTACGGAGACCCAGTACTTC,CASSLDLTETQYF
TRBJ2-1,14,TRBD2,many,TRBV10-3,TGTGCCATCAGTGAGGTGGGGACTAGGAATGAGCAGTTCTTC,CAISEVGTRNEQFF
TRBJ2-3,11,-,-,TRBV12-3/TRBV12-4,TGTGCCAGCACTTCACGGAATACGCAGTATTTT,CASTSRNTQYF
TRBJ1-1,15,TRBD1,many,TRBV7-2,TGTGCCAGCAGCACCGGACAGGGAAGGACCACTGAAGCTTTCTTT,CASSTGQGRTTEAFF
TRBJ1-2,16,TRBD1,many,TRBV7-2,TGTGCCAGCAGCTCCAGTTCGGACAGGGGCCTCAAGGGCTACACCTTC,CASSSSSDRGLKGYTF
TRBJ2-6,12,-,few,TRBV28,TGTTCAGTGGGAGCTGGGGCCAACGTCCTGACTTTC,CSVGAGANVLTF
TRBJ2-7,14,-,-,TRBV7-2,TGTGCCAGCAGCTTAGGACGGGGGACCGGCGAGCAGTACTTC,CASSLGRGTGEQYF
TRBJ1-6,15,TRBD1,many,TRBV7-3,TGTGCCAGCAGCCGGGGGGCAGGGGGCCCTTCACCCCTCCACTTT,CASSRGAGGPSPLHF
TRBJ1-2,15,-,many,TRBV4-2,TGTGCCAGCAGCCAAGTACGCAGTTCCGGTCGTGGCTACACCTTC,CASSQVRSSGRGYTF
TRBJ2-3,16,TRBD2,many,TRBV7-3,TGTGCCAGCAGCCTAAGGACTAGCGGGGGCACAGATACGCAGTATTTT,CASSLRTSGGTDTQYF
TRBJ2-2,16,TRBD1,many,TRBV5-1,TGCGCCAGCAGCTTTACAGGGGGATCCCAGACCGGGGAGCTGTTTTTT,CASSFTGGSQTGELFF
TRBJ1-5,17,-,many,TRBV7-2,TGTGCCAGCAGCTTAGCGCTAGTGACAGTTAGCAATCAGCCCCAGCATTTT,CASSLALVTVSNQPQHF
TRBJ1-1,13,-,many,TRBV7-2,TGTGCCAGCAGCCGGGATTATGACACTGAAGCTTTCTTT,CASSRDYDTEAFF
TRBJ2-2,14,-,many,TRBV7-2,TGTGCCAGCAGCTTAGCGGGGCCCACCGGGGAGCTGTTTTTT,CASSLAGPTGELFF
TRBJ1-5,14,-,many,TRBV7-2,TGTGCCAGCAGCTTAGAAGAGGGCGGTCAGCCCCAGCATTTT,CASSLEEGGQPQHF
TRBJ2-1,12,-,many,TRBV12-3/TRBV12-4,TGTGCCAGCTCCAGGGGACACAATGAGCAGTTCTTC,CASSRGHNEQFF
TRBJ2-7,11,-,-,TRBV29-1,TGCAGCGTTGTATCCAGGGCTGTGCAGTACTTC,CSVVSRAVQYF
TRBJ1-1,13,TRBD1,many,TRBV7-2,TGTGCCAGCAGCTCCTCCCGACAGGGGTGGGCTTTCTTT,CASSSSRQGWAFF
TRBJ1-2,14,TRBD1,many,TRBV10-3,TGTGCCATGGGACGACCGGGACAGGATAGAGGCTACACCTTC,CAMGRPGQDRGYTF
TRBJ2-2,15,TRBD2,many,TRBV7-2,TGTGCCAGCAGCTTAGTAGCGGGTGGCACCGGGGAGCTGTTTTTT,CASSLVAGGTGELFF
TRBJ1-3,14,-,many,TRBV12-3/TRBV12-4,TGTGCCAGCAGTAAGGACAGTGACGCCAACACCATATATTTT,CASSKDSDANTIYF
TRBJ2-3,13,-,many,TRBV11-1,TGTGCCAGCAGCTTATCCCAACCCGATACGCAGTATTTT,CASSLSQPDTQYF
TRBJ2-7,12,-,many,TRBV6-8,TGTGCCAGCGGCTGGTCCTCCTGGGAGCAGTACTTC,CASGWSSWEQYF
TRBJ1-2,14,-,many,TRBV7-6,TGTGCCAGCAGCACACGCGGACACCTCTATGGCTACACCTTC,CASSTRGHLYGYTF
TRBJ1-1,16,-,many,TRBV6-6,TGTGCCAGCAGTTACTCAGGTCCACCCGTGGCCACTGAAGCTTTCTTT,CASSYSGPPVATEAFF
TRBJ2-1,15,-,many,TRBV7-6,TGTGCCAGCAGCTTGATGAGGGTGACCTACAATGAGCAGTTCTTC,CASSLMRVTYNEQFF
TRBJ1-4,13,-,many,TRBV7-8,TGTGCCAGCAGCCCCACCTTGAATGAAAAACTGTTTTTT,CASSPTLNEKLFF
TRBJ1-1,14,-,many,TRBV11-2,TGTGCCAGCAGCTTTGATCAGGGCCCCACTGAAGCTTTCTTT,CASSFDQGPTEAFF
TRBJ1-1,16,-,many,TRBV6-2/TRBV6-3,TGTGCCAGCAGTTACTCCCCGACAGTAATGAACACTGAAGCTTTCTTT,CASSYSPTVMNTEAFF
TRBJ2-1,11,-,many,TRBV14,TGTGCCAGCAGCCAATACTATGAGCAGTTCTTC,CASSQYYEQFF
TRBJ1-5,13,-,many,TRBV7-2,TGTGCCAGCAGTATAGGGGTTGGTCAGCCCCAGCATTTT,CASSIGVGQPQHF
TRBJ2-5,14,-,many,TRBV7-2,TGTGCCAGCAGCTTAGCCCCGAAACAAGAGACCCAGTACTTC,CASSLAPKQETQYF
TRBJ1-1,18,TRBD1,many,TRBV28,TGTGCCAGCAGTTCCCCCCCGACAGGGTTTTTGTTGAACACTGAAGCTTTCTTT,CASSSPPTGFLLNTEAFF
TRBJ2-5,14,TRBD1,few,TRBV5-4,TGTGCCAGCAGCCAAACAGGGGCACAAGAGACCCAGTACTTC,CASSQTGAQETQYF
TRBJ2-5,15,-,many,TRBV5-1,TGCGCCAGCAGCTTGGCTATGATAGCGGTCGAGACCCAGTACTTC,CASSLAMIAVETQYF
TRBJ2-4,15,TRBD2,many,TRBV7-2,TGTGCCAGCAGCTTTAGCGGGTTCAATAAAAACATTCAGTACTTC,CASSFSGFNKNIQYF
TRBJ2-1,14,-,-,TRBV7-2,TGTGCCAGCAGCTTGGCGGTCTCCTACAATGAGCAGTTCTTC,CASSLAVSYNEQFF
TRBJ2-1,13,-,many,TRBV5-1,TGCGCCAGCAGCTTGGTCACTAGCTATGAGCAGTTCTTC,CASSLVTSYEQFF
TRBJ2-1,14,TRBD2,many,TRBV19,TGTGCCAGTAGTAGAGCGGGGGGGACGCATGAGCAGTTCTTC,CASSRAGGTHEQFF
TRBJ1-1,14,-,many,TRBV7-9,TGTGCCAGCAGCTTATGGGACGTGAACACTGAAGCTTTCTTT,CASSLWDVNTEAFF
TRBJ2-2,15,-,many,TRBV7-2,TGTGCCAGCACCCGGTTTGGGGGTAACACCGGGGAGCTGTTTTTT,CASTRFGGNTGELFF
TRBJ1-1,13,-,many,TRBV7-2,TGTGCCAGCAGCTCGCAGTATAACACTGAAGCTTTCTTT,CASSSQYNTEAFF
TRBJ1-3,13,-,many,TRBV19,TGTGCCAGTAGTCCCGACGATGGAAACACCATATATTTT,CASSPDDGNTIYF
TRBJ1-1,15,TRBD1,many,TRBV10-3,TGTGCCATCAGCCCCGGGACAGGCCTTAACACTGAAGCTTTCTTT,CAISPGTGLNTEAFF
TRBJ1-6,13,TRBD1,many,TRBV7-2,TGTGCCAGCAGCACCAAGACAGGGCCACCCCTCCACTTT,CASSTKTGPPLHF
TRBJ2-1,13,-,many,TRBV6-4,TGTGCCAGCAGTGACGGGCGGGAAAATGAGCAGTTCTTC,CASSDGRENEQFF
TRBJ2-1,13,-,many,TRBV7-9,TGTGCCAGCCGGGGAGCGACCTACAATGAGCAGTTCTTC,CASRGATYNEQFF